This is a list of T cell receptor beta chains from one sample in a study of cytomegalovirus exposure and HLA in healthy donors. Produced via immunoSEQ multiplex PCR; TCRdb's table is partial and in-frame only. The repertoire consists of 100,000 to 150,000 clones, with 75% to 90% occurring once and the leading ten covering under 4.5%. Sequencing was performed on PBMCs. These receptors all come from a woman between 40 and 50 years old in good health and CMV-seronegative. CDR3s include the opening cysteine and the closing phenylalanine or tryptophan. Fields, in order: J gene, clone size, D gene, V gene, CDR3 DNA, CDR3 protein. D genes are given only for firm matches. Clone size is shown for a subset of rows, as once, few, many or a class of expanded clone.

>TRBJ1-1|.|.|TRBV19
TGTGCCAGTAGTATTTCCGAGGGGGGGTACACTGAAGCTTTCTTT
CASSISEGGYTEAFF
>TRBJ1-5|.|TRBD1|TRBV6-1
TGTGCCAGCAGTTTGACAGGGCCCGAACCCCAGCATTTT
CASSLTGPEPQHF
>TRBJ2-7|.|TRBD1|TRBV28
TGTGCCAGCAGTTTTTCACAGGGGGGCTACGAGCAGTACTTC
CASSFSQGGYEQYF
>TRBJ2-7|.|TRBD2|TRBV28
TGTGCCAGCAGTTCCTGGGGACTAGCGACTAGCTCCTACGAGCAGTACTTC
CASSSWGLATSSYEQYF
>TRBJ1-1|.|.|TRBV5-4
TGTGCCAGCAGCTTGGGTTTTACGGAGGCTGAAGCTTTCTTT
CASSLGFTEAEAFF
>TRBJ1-2|once|.|TRBV2
TGTGCCAGCACCCCACAGCTAAACTATGGCTACACCTTC
CASTPQLNYGYTF
>TRBJ1-5|.|TRBD1|TRBV27
TGTGCCAGCAGCCCAGACAGGGTCGATCAGCCCCAGCATTTT
CASSPDRVDQPQHF
>TRBJ2-1|.|.|TRBV7-3
TGTGCCAGCAGCTTTAGCTCCTACAATGAGCAGTTCTTC
CASSFSSYNEQFF
>TRBJ2-2|.|.|TRBV19
TGTGCCAGTAGTTTTGGGGCCAGGGCCACCGGGGAGCTGTTTTTT
CASSFGARATGELFF
>TRBJ1-6|.|.|TRBV5-6
TGTGCCAGCAGCCTAGACAGAGATAATTCACCCCTCCACTTT
CASSLDRDNSPLHF
>TRBJ1-1|.|.|TRBV29-1
TGCAGCGTCCGGTGGGGGGTGGGCACTGAAGCTTTCTTT
CSVRWGVGTEAFF
>TRBJ1-4|once|.|TRBV14
TGTGCCAGCAGTTTCCTCGCGGGTAGCGGTGAAAAACTGTTTTTT
CASSFLAGSGEKLFF
>TRBJ2-7|.|TRBD1|TRBV5-1
TGCGCCAGCGGAGGGACAGGGGATGTCGAGCAGTACTTC
CASGGTGDVEQYF
>TRBJ2-4|.|TRBD1|TRBV28
TGTGCCAGCAGTTCAGGGGGCCATGCCAAAAACATTCAGTACTTC
CASSSGGHAKNIQYF
>TRBJ1-3|.|.|TRBV5-1
TGCGCCAGCAGCCCCGACGGCGGGAAAAGTGGAAACACCATATATTTT
CASSPDGGKSGNTIYF
>TRBJ2-3|.|.|TRBV6-6
TGTGCCAGCAGCGCCCCCGGGGATACGCAGTATTTT
CASSAPGDTQYF
>TRBJ1-1|.|TRBD1|TRBV15
TGTGCCACCAGCAGAGAAGGGGGCGAGACTGAAGCTTTCTTT
CATSREGGETEAFF
>TRBJ1-2|.|TRBD1|TRBV7-9
TGTGCCAGCACCCAGGGGGAGGTTTCTAACTATGGCTACACCTTT
CASTQGEVSNYGYTF
>TRBJ2-3|.|.|TRBV28
TGTGCCAGCAGTAGCCAGGGCTCCTGGACGCAGTATTTT
CASSSQGSWTQYF
>TRBJ1-1|.|TRBD1|TRBV4-1
TGCGCCAGCAGCCAAAACACAGGGGGAATTGAAGCTTTCTTT
CASSQNTGGIEAFF
>TRBJ2-3|.|TRBD2|TRBV9
TGTGCCGGCAGCCCCGGGACTAGCGGGGATACAGATACGCAGTATTTT
CAGSPGTSGDTDTQYF
>TRBJ1-2|.|TRBD1|TRBV7-2
TGTGCCAGCAGCTTAGATTTCAGGACAGGACAATTC
CASSLDFRTGQF
>TRBJ1-6|.|TRBD1|TRBV4-3
TGCGCCAGCAGCCAAACCCCCCCGGGGACAGGGTTGGGCTATAATTCACCCCTCCACTTT
CASSQTPPGTGLGYNSPLHF
>TRBJ2-7|.|.|TRBV28
TGTGCCAGCAGTTTCCCAGGAACCTACGAGCAGTACTTC
CASSFPGTYEQYF
>TRBJ2-7|.|.|TRBV7-2
TGTGCCAGCAGCTTTCGGAGGACCGACTCCTACGAGCAGTACTTC
CASSFRRTDSYEQYF
>TRBJ1-1|.|.|TRBV9
TGTGCCAGCAGCGTAGGCGGGGGGGTGACTGAAGCTTTCTTT
CASSVGGGVTEAFF
>TRBJ1-1|.|.|TRBV7-9
TGTGCCAGCAGTCGACTCACCCCTACTGAAGCTTTCTTT
CASSRLTPTEAFF
>TRBJ2-1|.|.|TRBV6-6
TGTGCCAGCAGTTACGGGCCACCCAGAGAGCAGTTCTTC
CASSYGPPREQFF
>TRBJ1-4|.|.|TRBV11-2
TGTGCCAGCACCCGGGGTGCTAATGAAAAACTGTTTTTT
CASTRGANEKLFF
>TRBJ1-2|.|.|TRBV4-1
TGCGCCAGCAGCCAAGACCGGGGCTATGGCTACACCTTC
CASSQDRGYGYTF
>TRBJ2-1|.|TRBD2|TRBV19
TGTGCCAGTAGTATAGTCCCGACTAGCGGGGGGGAAGGGGAGCAGTTCTTC
CASSIVPTSGGEGEQFF
>TRBJ2-1|.|.|TRBV7-7
TGTGCTAGCAGCTTAGGGGGGAGGGGTGAGAACAATGAGCAGTTCTTC
CASSLGGRGENNEQFF
>TRBJ2-1|.|TRBD1|TRBV9
TGTGCCAGCAGCGTAGCTCGGGACAGGGACAAATACAATGAGCAGTTCTTC
CASSVARDRDKYNEQFF
>TRBJ2-5|.|.|TRBV7-3
TGTGCCAGCAGCTTAAGTGGCGGAAAGACCCAGTACTTC
CASSLSGGKTQYF
>TRBJ2-5|.|TRBD1|TRBV5-8
TGTGCCAGCAGCCCAACCGGACAGGGACAAGAGACCCAGTACTTC
CASSPTGQGQETQYF
>TRBJ2-7|.|.|TRBV13
TGTGCCAGCAGCTCCCCTAGCGTCGTCAACGAGCAGTACTTC
CASSSPSVVNEQYF
>TRBJ2-5|once|.|TRBV4-1
TGCGCCAGCAGCCAAGCGCCGCGGGAGACCCAGTACTTC
CASSQAPRETQYF
>TRBJ1-6|.|.|TRBV5-1
TGCGCCAGCAGCTTAGACAGCTTCTCCTATAATTCACCCCTCCACTTT
CASSLDSFSYNSPLHF
>TRBJ2-7|few|TRBD2|TRBV29-1
TGCAGCGTTGAAGACCGCCTAGCGGGACGCAACGAGCAGTACTTC
CSVEDRLAGRNEQYF
>TRBJ2-1|.|.|TRBV15
TGTGCCACCAGCAGATGGACAGACCTCTACAATGAGCAGTTCTTC
CATSRWTDLYNEQFF
>TRBJ1-2|.|.|TRBV19
TGTGCCAGTAGCCTAACCGCTTCCTACAGGGAAAATGGCTATGGCTACACCTTC
CASSLTASYRENGYGYTF
>TRBJ2-3|.|TRBD2|TRBV10-3
TGTGCCATCAGTAGACCTTTAAATCATAGCGGGACGGGGACAGATACGCAGTATTTT
CAISRPLNHSGTGTDTQYF
>TRBJ2-2|.|.|TRBV6-6
TGTGCCAGCAGTTATGTGAGGTCTGGCGGGGAGCTGTTTTTT
CASSYVRSGGELFF
>TRBJ2-3|.|.|TRBV7-8
TGTGCCAGCAGCAACCCCCGGAGCCTAGATACGCAGTATTTT
CASSNPRSLDTQYF
>TRBJ1-2|few|TRBD1|TRBV15
TGTGCCACCAGCAGAGGGGGACAGGGAGCGATCAACTATGGCTACACCTTC
CATSRGGQGAINYGYTF
>TRBJ2-6|.|.|TRBV27
TGTGCCAGCAGTCGACAGGACTCTGGGGCCAACGTCCTGACTTTC
CASSRQDSGANVLTF
>TRBJ2-5|.|.|TRBV15
TGTGCCACCAGCAGAGATCTGGGTAGGGGAGAGACCCAGTACTTC
CATSRDLGRGETQYF
>TRBJ2-1|.|TRBD2|TRBV27
TGTGCCAGCAGTTTCGGGACTAGATACAATGAGCAGTTCTTC
CASSFGTRYNEQFF
>TRBJ1-4|.|.|TRBV4-3
TGCGCCAGCAGCCAAGCGACAGCCCCGTTTGAAAAACTGTTTTTT
CASSQATAPFEKLFF